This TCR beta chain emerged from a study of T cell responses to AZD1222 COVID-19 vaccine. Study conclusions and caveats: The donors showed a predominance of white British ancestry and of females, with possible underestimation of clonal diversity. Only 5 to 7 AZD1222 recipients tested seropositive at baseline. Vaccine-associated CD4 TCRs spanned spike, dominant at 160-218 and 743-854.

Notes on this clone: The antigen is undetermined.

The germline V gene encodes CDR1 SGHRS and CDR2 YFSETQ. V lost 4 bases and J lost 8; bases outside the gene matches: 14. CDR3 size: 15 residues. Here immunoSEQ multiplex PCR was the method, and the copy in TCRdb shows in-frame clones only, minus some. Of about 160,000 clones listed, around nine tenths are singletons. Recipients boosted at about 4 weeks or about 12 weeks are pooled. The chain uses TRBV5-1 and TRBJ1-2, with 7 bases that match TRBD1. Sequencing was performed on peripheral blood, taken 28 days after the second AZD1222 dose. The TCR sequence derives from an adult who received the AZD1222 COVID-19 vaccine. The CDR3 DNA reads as TGCGCCAGCAGCCCGGCAATTCAGGGGGAGGGAGGCTACACCTTC. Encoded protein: CASSPAIQGEGGYTF.